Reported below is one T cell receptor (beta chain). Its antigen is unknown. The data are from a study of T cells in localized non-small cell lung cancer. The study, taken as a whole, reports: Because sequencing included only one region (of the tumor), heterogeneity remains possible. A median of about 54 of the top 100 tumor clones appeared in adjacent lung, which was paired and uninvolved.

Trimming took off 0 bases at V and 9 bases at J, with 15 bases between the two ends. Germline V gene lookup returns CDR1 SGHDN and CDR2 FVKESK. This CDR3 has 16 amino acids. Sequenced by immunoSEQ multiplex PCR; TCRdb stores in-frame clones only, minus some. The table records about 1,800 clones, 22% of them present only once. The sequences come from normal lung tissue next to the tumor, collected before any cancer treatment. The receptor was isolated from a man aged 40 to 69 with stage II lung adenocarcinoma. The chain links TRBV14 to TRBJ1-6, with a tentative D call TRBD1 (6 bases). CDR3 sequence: CASSQEGGGGGSPLHF. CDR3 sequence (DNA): TGTGCCAGCAGCCAAGAAGGGGGGGGCGGTGGTTCACCCCTCCACTTT.